This T cell receptor beta chain was sequenced for a study of beta chain features in type 1 diabetes. Study-wide results and limits: There were fewer insertions and more deletions at the VDJ junctions of type 1 diabetes patients. It was possible that PCR favored shorter templates, equally so in patients and controls. Moderate yet significant TCRB CDR3 shortening was seen in Type 1 diabetes patients in all four CD4+ subsets. The naive, central memory and Treg TCRB repertoires of patients appeared to be more similar to one another than those of healthy donors. It was not settled here whether HLA type affects TCRB rearrangement.

Sequenced material consisted of expressed TCRB transcripts (all of the isolated RNA was reverse transcribed). Assay: immunoSEQ multiplex PCR; the TCRdb copy retains only in-frame clones and omits some. Found here are roughly 300,000 clones, over 11% of them singletons; the top ten hold under 0.02%. Comment on this clone: Its specificity is not known.

The CDR3 has 15 amino acids. Germline-derived CDR1 and CDR2 are ENHRY and SYGVKD. V trimming: 4 bases; J trimming: 2 bases; junction bases outside the gene matches: 4. Specimen: naive CD4+ T cells from blood. The J gene is TRBJ2-3, the V gene TRBV10-3, with TRBD2 matching over 9 bases. This TCR was sampled from a man aged 25 to 40 with type 1 diabetes. The CDR3 nucleotides read TGTGCCATCAGTGCCCTAGCGGGAAACACAGATACGCAGTATTTT. It encodes CAISALAGNTDTQYF.